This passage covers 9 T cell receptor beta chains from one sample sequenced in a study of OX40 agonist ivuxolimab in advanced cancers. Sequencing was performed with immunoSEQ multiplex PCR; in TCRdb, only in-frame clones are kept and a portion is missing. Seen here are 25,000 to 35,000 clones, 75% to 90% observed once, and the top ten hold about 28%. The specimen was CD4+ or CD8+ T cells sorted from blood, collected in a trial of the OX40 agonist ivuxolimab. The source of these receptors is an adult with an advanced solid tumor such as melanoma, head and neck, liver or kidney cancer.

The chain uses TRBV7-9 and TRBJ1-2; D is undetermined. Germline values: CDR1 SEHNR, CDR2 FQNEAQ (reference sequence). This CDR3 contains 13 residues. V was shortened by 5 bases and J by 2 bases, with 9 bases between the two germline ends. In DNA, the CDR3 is TGTGCCAGCAGCGAGACGTTGAACTATGGCTACACCTTC. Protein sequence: CASSETLNYGYTF.

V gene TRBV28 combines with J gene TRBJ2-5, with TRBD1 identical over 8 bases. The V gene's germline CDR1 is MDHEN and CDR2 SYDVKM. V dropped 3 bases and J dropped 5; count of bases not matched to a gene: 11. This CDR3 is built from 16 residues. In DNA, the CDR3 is TGTGCCAGCAGTTTGCTGCAGGGGGCTCGGTGGGAGACCCAGTACTTC. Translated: CASSLLQGARWETQYF.

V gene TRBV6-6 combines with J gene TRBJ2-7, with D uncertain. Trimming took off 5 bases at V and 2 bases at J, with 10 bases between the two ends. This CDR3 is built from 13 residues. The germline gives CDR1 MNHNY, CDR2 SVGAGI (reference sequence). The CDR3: CASSQHLTYEQYF. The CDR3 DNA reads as TGTGCCAGCAGTCAACATTTAACCTACGAGCAGTACTTC.

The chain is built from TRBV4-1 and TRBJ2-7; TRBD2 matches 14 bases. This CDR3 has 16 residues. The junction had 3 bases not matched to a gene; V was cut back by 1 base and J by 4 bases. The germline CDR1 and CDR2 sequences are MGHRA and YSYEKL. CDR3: CASSQGLAGGYYEQYF. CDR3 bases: TGCGCCAGCAGCCAAGGACTAGCGGGAGGGTATTACGAGCAGTACTTC.

CDR3 nucleotides: TGTGCCAGCAGAACGACGGGTGTGGAGCAGTACTTC. Its protein is CASRTTGVEQYF. This chain connects TRBV6-6 to TRBJ2-7; D ambiguous. This CDR3 comprises 12 residues. Germline loops: CDR1 MNHNY, CDR2 SVGAGI (reference sequence). The V end lost 6 bases, the J end lost 7 bases, and 13 bases lay between the germline ends.

The CDR3 spells CASSQESRRLYNEQFF. The CDR3 region has the DNA TGCGCCAGCAGCCAAGAGTCTAGGAGGTTATACAATGAGCAGTTCTTC. This chain uses TRBV4-1 with TRBJ2-1; the D gene is possibly TRBD2 (5 bases). V was shortened by 0 bases and J by 4 bases, with 13 bases between the two germline ends. The CDR3 totals 16 residues. Germline V gene data show CDR1 as MGHRA and CDR2 as YSYEKL.

In DNA, the CDR3 is TGTGCCAGCAGTCCGAGAGTTTACGAGCAGTACTTC. Its translation is CASSPRVYEQYF. The genes are TRBV2 and TRBJ2-7, with D unclear. This CDR3 comprises 12 residues. V was clipped by 5 bases and J by 4 bases, with 9 bases between them. Germline CDR1 and CDR2: SNHLY and FYNNEI.

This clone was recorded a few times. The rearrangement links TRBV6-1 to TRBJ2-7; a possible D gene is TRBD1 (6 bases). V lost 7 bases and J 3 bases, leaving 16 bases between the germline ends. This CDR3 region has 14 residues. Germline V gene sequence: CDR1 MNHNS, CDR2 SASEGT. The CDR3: CASTRSEQGYEQYF. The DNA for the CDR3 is TGTGCCAGCACCCGCTCGGAACAGGGCTACGAGCAGTACTTC.

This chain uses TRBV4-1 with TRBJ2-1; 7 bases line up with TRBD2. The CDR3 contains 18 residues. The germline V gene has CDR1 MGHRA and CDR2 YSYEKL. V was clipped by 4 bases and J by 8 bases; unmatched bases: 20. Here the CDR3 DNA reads TGCGCCAGCAGCCGAACCTCCGTGTTTGCACGGGGGGACGATGAGCAGTTCTTC. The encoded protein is CASSRTSVFARGDDEQFF.